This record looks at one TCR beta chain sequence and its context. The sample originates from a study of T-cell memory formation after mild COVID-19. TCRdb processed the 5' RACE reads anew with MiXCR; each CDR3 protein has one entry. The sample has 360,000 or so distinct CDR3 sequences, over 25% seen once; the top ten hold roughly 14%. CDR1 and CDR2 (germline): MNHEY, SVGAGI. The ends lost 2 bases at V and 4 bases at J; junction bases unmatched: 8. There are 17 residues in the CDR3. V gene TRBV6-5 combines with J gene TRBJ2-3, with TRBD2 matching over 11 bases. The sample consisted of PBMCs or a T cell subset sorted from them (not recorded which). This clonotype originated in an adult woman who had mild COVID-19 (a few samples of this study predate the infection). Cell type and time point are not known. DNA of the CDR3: TGTGCCAGCAGTTACGTGTATACTAGCGGGAGAGCAGATACGCAGTATTTT. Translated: CASSYVYTSGRADTQYF.